This T cell receptor beta chain was identified during a study of blood T cell repertoires in COVID-19. Under the authors' procedure: Reference gene primer amplification gave estimated nucleated cell counts. Clones were read by immunoSEQ multiplex PCR, and TCRdb kept only the in-frame ones, dropping some. Clone size and V and J calls were adopted from that table, with D and trimming inferred from the DNA. The sample has fewer than 250,000 clones, about four fifths seen once; the top ten hold about 4.6%. A PCR-confirmed or clinician-diagnosed COVID-19 case had contacted exposed participants within 2 weeks of entry. The germline V gene has CDR1 LGHDT and CDR2 YNNKEL (reference sequence). CDR3 length: 15 amino acids. V lost 0 bases, J lost 2 bases, and 10 bases lay in between.

Input material: PBMCs or T cells enriched from blood (not recorded which). V usage is TRBV3-1 (or the pseudogene TRBV3-2) and J usage is TRBJ1-2, with D hard to call. The sequence was obtained from a woman aged 45-65 years who had been exposed to COVID-19. The CDR3 sequence is CASSQESRFNYGYTF. The CDR3 nucleotides are TGTGCCAGCAGCCAAGAAAGCAGGTTCAACTATGGCTACACCTTC.